This T cell receptor beta chain was identified during a study of shared clonotypes between healthy human individuals. Naive CD8 isolation took CD45RO-negative cells positively selected for CCR7 and excluded terminally differentiated effector memory CD45RA+ cells. The data were produced by immunoSEQ multiplex PCR, yet TCRdb's version contains in-frame clones alone and is incomplete. This table has 2 million to 2.5 million clones, more than 85% appearing once. V was clipped by 4 bases and J by 4 bases; unmatched bases: 6. Germline V gene data show CDR1 as ENHRY and CDR2 as SYGVKD. This CDR3 has 15 residues.

V is TRBV10-3 and J is TRBJ1-1, with TRBD1 matching over 10 bases. The receptor comes from a man aged 18 to 30 in good health. Some clones in this sample may be carry-over from other donors' samples. Material: naive CD8+ T cells from PBMCs. In DNA, the CDR3 is TGTGCCATCAGTGCAGGACAGGGGGGAGTCACTGAAGCTTTCTTT. Protein product: CAISAGQGGVTEAFF.